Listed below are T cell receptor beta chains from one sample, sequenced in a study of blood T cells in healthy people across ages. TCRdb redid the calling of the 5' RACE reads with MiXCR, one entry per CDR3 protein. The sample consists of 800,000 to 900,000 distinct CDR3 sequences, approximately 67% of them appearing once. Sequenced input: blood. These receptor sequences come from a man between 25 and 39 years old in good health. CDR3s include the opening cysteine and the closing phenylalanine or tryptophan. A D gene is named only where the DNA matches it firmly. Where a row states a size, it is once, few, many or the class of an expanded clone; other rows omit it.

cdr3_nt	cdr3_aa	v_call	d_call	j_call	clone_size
TGTGCCAGCAGCCAAGGTGGGCGGGGGCAGTTCTTC	CASSQGGRGQFF	TRBV3-1	-	TRBJ2-1	-
TGCAGTGCTACACCGACTAGCGGGGGGAATAAGCAGTTCTTC	CSATPTSGGNKQFF	TRBV20-1	TRBD2	TRBJ2-1	-
TGTGCCAGCATCGGGCCCAACAACAATGAGCAGTACTTC	CASIGPNNNEQYF	TRBV2	-	TRBJ2-7	-
TGTGCCAGCAGCGTACTTGATAGCGGCTACGAGCAGTACTTC	CASSVLDSGYEQYF	TRBV9	-	TRBJ2-7	-
TGTGCCACCAGCGTAGCGGTGGCAGGGGTGGGCATTCAGTACTTC	CATSVAVAGVGIQYF	TRBV15	-	TRBJ2-4	-
TGTGCCACCAGCAGGAGGACAGGTGTGGACGAGCAGTACTTC	CATSRRTGVDEQYF	TRBV15	TRBD1	TRBJ2-7	-
TGTGCCAGCATCCCCCAACTAGCGTCCGAGCAGTTCTTC	CASIPQLASEQFF	TRBV25-1	TRBD2	TRBJ2-1	-
TGTGCCAGCAGTTCCCCTGACAGGGCGCGCTCCTACGAGCAGTACTTC	CASSSPDRARSYEQYF	TRBV27	TRBD1	TRBJ2-7	-
TGCGCCAGCAGCTTGACAGGGGTCGGGGGGGCCAACGTCCTGACTTTC	CASSLTGVGGANVLTF	TRBV5-1	TRBD1	TRBJ2-6	-
TGTGCCAGCAGTTACTCTTCTACCCCAACATCCTACAATGAGCAGTTCTTC	CASSYSSTPTSYNEQFF	TRBV6-5	-	TRBJ2-1	-
TGCAGTGCTAGAGATCGGGGGTCCAGGGGGCTTTGGGAGACCCAGTACTTC	CSARDRGSRGLWETQYF	TRBV20-1	TRBD1	TRBJ2-5	-
TGTGCCAGCAGTTACGATGGGACCAAAAACATTCAGTACTTC	CASSYDGTKNIQYF	TRBV12-3/TRBV12-4	-	TRBJ2-4	-
TGCGCCAGCAGCCAACAACACCTAAGCACAGATACGCAGTATTTT	CASSQQHLSTDTQYF	TRBV4-3	-	TRBJ2-3	few
TGTGCCAGCAGTCAGGATCTGGACTACGAGCAGTACTTC	CASSQDLDYEQYF	TRBV3-1	-	TRBJ2-7	few
TGTGCCAGCGAGGCTAGCGGGGGGGCCTTCGAGCAGTACTTC	CASEASGGAFEQYF	TRBV6-1	TRBD2	TRBJ2-7	-